This T cell receptor (beta chain) was sequenced in a study of T cell responses to AZD1222 COVID-19 vaccine. The CDR3 contains 16 residues. Comment on this clone: Antigen: not known.

Whole-study results and caveats: Nearly half of the spike-specific TCRs reportedly recognize variant regions that carry no mutations. Spike was spanned by vaccine-associated CD4 TCRs, which were dominant at 160-218 and 743-854.

Assay: immunoSEQ multiplex PCR; the TCRdb copy retains only in-frame clones and omits some. The table has approximately 150,000 clones, roughly nine tenths seen once. The study pooled second doses at about 4 or about 12 weeks. The origin of this receptor is an adult who received the AZD1222 COVID-19 vaccine. The chain uses TRBV21-1 and TRBJ2-1. TRBV21-1 is a documented pseudogene. The sample was peripheral blood, taken 28 days after the second AZD1222 dose. The CDR3 region is CASSKMAGKRDNEQFF. The CDR3 DNA sequence: TGTGCCAGCAGCAAAATGGCAGGGAAGAGGGACAATGAGCAGTTCTTC.